This T cell receptor beta chain was documented in a study of cytomegalovirus exposure and HLA in healthy donors. Study results and caveats: An observed cluster of highly shared sequence variants was recorded as a likely sequencing artifact. Researchers catalogued about 150 TCR beta chains as cytomegalovirus-associated. High specificity and sensitivity for cytomegalovirus status were reported for the classifier.

In regard to this clone: Its antigen is still unknown.

After removal of 4 bases from V and 4 bases from J, the junction contained 12 bases not matched to a gene. Germline-derived CDR1 and CDR2 are SGHNT and YYREEE (reference sequence). CDR3 length equals 16 residues. The study ran its PCR with 60 Vbeta and 13 Jbeta primers. Profiled with immunoSEQ multiplex PCR; TCRdb holds only in-frame clones, not every one. The data contain 170,000 or so clones, 70% to 80% of them singletons. This TCR was recovered from a man in his 60s in good health and CMV-seronegative. V and J are TRBV5-4 and TRBJ2-7; 9 bases line up with TRBD2. Material: PBMCs. As DNA, the CDR3 is TGTGCCAGCAGCACGAAAGGACTAGCGCCCTCGTACGAGCAGTACTTC. It encodes CASSTKGLAPSYEQYF.